The rows below give T cell receptor beta chains drawn from one sample of a study of cytomegalovirus exposure and HLA in healthy donors. Sequencing was performed with immunoSEQ multiplex PCR; in TCRdb, only in-frame clones are kept and a portion is missing. The specimen's table records about 52,000 clones. Sequencing was carried out using PBMCs. The receptor source for this set is a woman between 45 and 60 years old in good health and CMV-seropositive. Each CDR3 is given with its conserved first and last residue.

TRBV21-1	TRBJ2-6	19	CASSKGVHRGGPGANVLTF
TRBV10-2	TRBJ2-7	15	CASSESSGARYEQYF
TRBV5-1	TRBJ1-1	15	CASSLIGGLNTEAFF
TRBV6-1	TRBJ2-7	11	CASSDVARGYF
TRBV10-3	TRBJ1-2	15	CAISESGGSAGGYTF
TRBV28	TRBJ1-2	13	CASSPRQSYGYTF
TRBV4-2	TRBJ2-1	13	CASSHYSYNEQFF
TRBV7-8	TRBJ2-7	14	CASSPTSGYYEQYF
TRBV7-6	TRBJ1-4	18	CASSFDILGAATNEKLFF
TRBV25-1	TRBJ1-2	13	CAADGDGVYGYTF
TRBV6-5	TRBJ2-7	13	CAVRDSDVVEQYF
TRBV28	TRBJ2-7	15	CASSQLREGLGEQYF
TRBV27	TRBJ1-5	17	CASISLKGLYSNQPQHF
TRBV5-1	TRBJ1-2	15	CASSLGGDPNYGYTF
TRBV5-1	TRBJ2-7	15	CASSPGPGSGYEQYF
TRBV30	TRBJ2-5	15	CAWSPGRGVGETQYF
TRBV4-1	TRBJ1-5	17	CASSRGWRPDSNQPQHF
TRBV7-9	TRBJ1-6	16	CASSLGQGFYNSPLHF
TRBV9	TRBJ2-1	15	CASTGSGGAYNEQFF
TRBV5-1	TRBJ2-7	13	CASRTGSSYEQYF
TRBV21-1	TRBJ1-5	14	CASSETGVNQPQHF
TRBV11-2	TRBJ1-1	15	CASSPLTGVGTEAFF
TRBV4-3	TRBJ1-3	15	CASSQEMFSGNTIYF
TRBV6-5	TRBJ2-7	16	CASSYSDSVGPYEQYF
TRBV5-1	TRBJ1-2	14	CASSSDSWGYGYTF
TRBV27	TRBJ1-4	14	CASSKTGSGEKLFF
TRBV6-5	TRBJ1-3	14	CASTKDRVAGTIYF
TRBV7-9	TRBJ1-5	13	CASSLQGNQPQHF
TRBV28	TRBJ1-2	14	CASSSPDRAYGYTF
TRBV15	TRBJ1-5	14	CATSNRQGNQPQHF
TRBV4-3	TRBJ1-2	15	CASSQEGRPNYGYTF
TRBV2	TRBJ1-1	13	CASRRGMNTEAFF
TRBV28	TRBJ1-1	14	CASSSREGNTEAFF
TRBV7-6	TRBJ2-5	14	CASGRLAGVETQYF
TRBV18	TRBJ2-7	14	CASSRSRGDYEQYF
TRBV7-6	TRBJ1-1	17	CASSPAASGQGAIEAFF
TRBV5-1	TRBJ2-2	13	CASRAGESGELFF